This T cell receptor beta chain is drawn from a study of post-analysis software for immune sequencing data. Notes on the study in general: Included in a set of several TRBV segments more frequent in patients than controls were TRBV5-6, TRBV5-1 and TRBV20-1. Normalized Chao1 diversity was significantly reduced in patients versus controls.

Germline lookup yields CDR1 LGHDT and CDR2 YNNKEL (reference sequence). Trimming removed 4 bases at V and 0 bases at J, with 9 bases between. The CDR3 is made up of 14 amino acids. The authors incorporated unique molecular identifiers into the TCR beta cDNA libraries. TCRdb re-called the PCR reads with MiXCR, one entry per CDR3 protein. The sample consists of about 540,000 distinct CDR3 sequences, about a third of them appearing once. Regarding this clonotype: Its specificity is not known.

The TCR sequence derives from a girl aged 2 to 17 with multiple sclerosis. The material sequenced was blood. The chain recombines TRBV3-1 with TRBJ1-1; D is perhaps TRBD1 (5 bases). The CDR3 loop is CASSPMGVNTEAFF. The CDR3 coding sequence is TGTGCCAGCAGCCCCATGGGGGTGAACACTGAAGCTTTCTTT.